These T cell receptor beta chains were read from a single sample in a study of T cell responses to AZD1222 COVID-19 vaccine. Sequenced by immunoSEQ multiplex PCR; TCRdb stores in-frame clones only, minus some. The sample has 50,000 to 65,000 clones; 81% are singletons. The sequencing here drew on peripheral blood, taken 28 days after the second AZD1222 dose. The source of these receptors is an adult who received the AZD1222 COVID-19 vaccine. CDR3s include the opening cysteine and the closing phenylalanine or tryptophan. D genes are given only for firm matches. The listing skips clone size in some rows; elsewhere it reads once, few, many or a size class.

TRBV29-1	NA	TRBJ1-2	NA	TGCAGCGTTGAGCAGGGTCGTGGCTACACCTTC	CSVEQGRGYTF
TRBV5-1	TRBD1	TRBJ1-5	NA	TGCGCCAGCAGCTTGCAGGGGGAGGATCAGCCCCAGCATTTT	CASSLQGEDQPQHF
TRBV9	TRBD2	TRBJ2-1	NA	TGTGCCAGCAGCGTAGTCGCAGCGGGAGTGGGAGCCTCCTACAATGAGCAGTTCTTC	CASSVVAAGVGASYNEQFF
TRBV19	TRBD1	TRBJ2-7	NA	TGTGCCAGTAGTGAACAGGGGGAAGACGAGCAGTACTTC	CASSEQGEDEQYF
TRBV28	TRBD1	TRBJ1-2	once	TGTGCCAGCAGTTTATCGACAGGGGGCTATGGCTACACCTTC	CASSLSTGGYGYTF
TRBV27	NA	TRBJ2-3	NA	TGTGCCAGCAGTTTGCAAGATGGAGATACGCAGTATTTT	CASSLQDGDTQYF
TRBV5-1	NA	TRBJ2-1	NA	TGCGCCAGCAGCCTGGGCGACTACCCGTCCTTTGAGCAGTTCTTC	CASSLGDYPSFEQFF
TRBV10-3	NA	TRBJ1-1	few	TGTGCCATCAGTGAGTCTCAGAACACTGAAGCTTTCTTT	CAISESQNTEAFF
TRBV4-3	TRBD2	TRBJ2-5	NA	TGCGCCAGCAGCCAAAGAATAGCGGGAGGAGGGGAGACCCAGTACTTC	CASSQRIAGGGETQYF
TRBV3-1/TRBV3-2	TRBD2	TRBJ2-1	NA	TGTGCCAGCAGCCAAGAAGGGAGGGGCGTGGGGTTCTTC	CASSQEGRGVGFF
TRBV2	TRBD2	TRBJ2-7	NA	TGTGCCAGCAGTGAAGAGGCTAGCGGGAGCCACGAGCAGTACTTC	CASSEEASGSHEQYF
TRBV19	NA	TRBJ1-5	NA	TGTGCCAGTAGTATGACAGATCAGCCCCAGCATTTT	CASSMTDQPQHF
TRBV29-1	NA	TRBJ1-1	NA	TGCAGCGTTTCGAGTAACACTGAAGCTTTCTTT	CSVSSNTEAFF
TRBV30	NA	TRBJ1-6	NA	TGTGCCTGGACTCGCCGTGAGGGGGGTAGTTCACCCCTCCACTTT	CAWTRREGGSSPLHF
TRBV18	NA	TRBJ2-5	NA	TGTGCCAGCTCACCGCAAGAGACCCAGTACTTC	CASSPQETQYF
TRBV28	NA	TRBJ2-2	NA	TGTGCCAGCAGTTCCGGACAACACACCGGGGAGCTGTTTTTT	CASSSGQHTGELFF
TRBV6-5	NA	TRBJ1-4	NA	TGTGCCAGCAGCTACTCTGGGACTGATGAAAAACTGTTTTTT	CASSYSGTDEKLFF
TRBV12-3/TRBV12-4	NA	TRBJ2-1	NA	TGTGCCAGCAGTTTAATGGGGAATGAGCAGTTCTTC	CASSLMGNEQFF
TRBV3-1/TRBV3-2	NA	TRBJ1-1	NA	TGTGCCAGCAGCCAAGATAAAAGAAGAAAGGGGGGCGCATGGAACACTGAAGCTTTCTTT	CASSQDKRRKGGAWNTEAFF
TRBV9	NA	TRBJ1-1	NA	TGTGCCAGCAGCGTAGAACAGGAGGACACTGAAGCTTTCTTT	CASSVEQEDTEAFF
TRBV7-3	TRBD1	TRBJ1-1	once	TGTGCCAGCAGCCTGGACAGGGAGACTGAAGCTTTCTTT	CASSLDRETEAFF
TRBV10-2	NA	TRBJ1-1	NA	TGCGCCAGCAGCTCTGGTCGCAGGGACACTGAAGCTTTCTTT	CASSSGRRDTEAFF
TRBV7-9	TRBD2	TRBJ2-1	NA	TGTGCCAGCAGCACACTAGCGGGAGGAGGGGGATCCTACAATGAGCAGTTCTTC	CASSTLAGGGGSYNEQFF
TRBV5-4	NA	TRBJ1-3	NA	TGTGCCAGCAGCTTGGGTAGGGCAGGCTCTGGAAACACCATATATTTT	CASSLGRAGSGNTIYF
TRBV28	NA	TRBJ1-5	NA	TGTGCCAGCAGTTTACGGAATCAGCCCCAGCATTTT	CASSLRNQPQHF
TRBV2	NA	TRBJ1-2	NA	TGTGCCACAGGGATCGACGGCTCTGGCTACACCTTC	CATGIDGSGYTF
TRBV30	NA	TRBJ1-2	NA	TGTGCCTGGGCTGGGGGGAACTATGGCTACACCTTC	CAWAGGNYGYTF
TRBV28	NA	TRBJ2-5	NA	TGTGCCAGCAGTTTACTTCTCGGGCGAAAGACCCAGTACTTC	CASSLLLGRKTQYF
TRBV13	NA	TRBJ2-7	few	TGTGCCAGCAGCTTAAGGCGGGACCTTTCCTACGAGCAGTACTTC	CASSLRRDLSYEQYF
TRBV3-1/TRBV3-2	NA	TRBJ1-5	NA	TGTGCCAGCAGCCAAGAGGGGAGGGTGAATTTGCAGCCCCAGCATTTT	CASSQEGRVNLQPQHF
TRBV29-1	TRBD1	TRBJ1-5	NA	TGCAGCGTTGAGACAGGGGATAGCAATCAGCCCCAGCATTTT	CSVETGDSNQPQHF
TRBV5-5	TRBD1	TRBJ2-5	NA	TGTGCCAGCAGCTTGGGGACAGGGCCGTGGACCCAGTACTTC	CASSLGTGPWTQYF
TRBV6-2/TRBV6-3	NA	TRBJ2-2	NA	TGTGCCAGCAGTAATCCGGCCTGGGCCGGGGAGCTGTTTTTT	CASSNPAWAGELFF
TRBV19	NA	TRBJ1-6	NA	TGTGCCAGTAGTACCATGGGGACTACCATCTCACCCCTCCACTTT	CASSTMGTTISPLHF
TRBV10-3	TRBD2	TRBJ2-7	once	TGTGCCATCAGTGAGAACAGCGGGAGGGTGAACGAGCAGTACTTC	CAISENSGRVNEQYF